The 18 T cell receptor beta chains below all came from one sample that was sequenced in a study of post-analysis software for immune sequencing data. These receptors' targets are unknown. Findings of the study overall: There were a handful of TRBV segments more frequent in patients than controls, and TRBV5-6, TRBV5-1 and TRBV20-1 were among them.

Researchers reported that TCR beta cDNA libraries carried unique molecular identifiers. Each CDR3 protein gets one entry after TCRdb re-called the PCR reads with MiXCR. The sample contains about 820,000 distinct CDR3 sequences, approximately 57% of which appear only once. The sequenced material came from blood. These receptors were obtained from a girl aged 5-17 years with multiple sclerosis.

This rearrangement joins TRBV21-1 to TRBJ2-1; the listed D gene, TRBD1, was not tested against the DNA. TRBV21-1 is a pseudogene. The CDR3 consists of 16 residues. CDR3 amino acids: CASSKGAGECYNEQFF. For the CDR3, the DNA is TGTGCCAGCAGCAAAGGGGCGGGGGAATGCTACAATGAGCAGTTCTTC.

As DNA, the CDR3 is TGTGCCAGCAGCCAAGGATCCGGGGGGTCGATAGATACGCAGTATTTT. The encoded protein is CASSQGSGGSIDTQYF. This chain links TRBV3-1 with TRBJ2-3, with 7 bases aligning to TRBD2. The CDR3 is 16 amino acids. V was pared by 1 base and J by 5 bases, with 9 bases of the junction left unmatched. Germline V lookup: CDR1 LGHDT, CDR2 YNNKEL (reference sequence).

This clonotype was seen just once. The chain employs TRBV18 and TRBJ2-5; 11 nucleotides align to TRBD1. CDR1 KGHSH and CDR2 LQKENI come from the germline V gene. The J segment lost 5 bases and the V segment lost 2 bases, leaving 13 bases of the junction unmatched. The CDR3 consists of 18 residues. In nucleotides, the CDR3 is TGTGCCAGCTCACCAGTATCCGGACAGGGGGCTATTGGGGAGACCCAGTACTTC. Translation gives CASSPVSGQGAIGETQYF.

This chain connects TRBV12-3 or TRBV12-4 to TRBJ1-5; 10 nucleotides agree with TRBD1. The length of the CDR3 is 15 residues. V lost 4 bases to trimming and J lost 6 bases; unmatched junction nucleotides: 6. CDR3 amino acids: CASSYRTGGSQPQHF. In DNA form, the CDR3 reads TGTGCCAGCAGTTATCGGACAGGGGGTAGTCAGCCCCAGCATTTT.

This clonotype showed up just a few times. V gene TRBV20-1 combines with J gene TRBJ2-3; weak D call: TRBD2 (6 bases). Germline-derived CDR1 and CDR2 are DFQATT and SNEGSKA (reference sequence). This CDR3 region has 13 residues. Between the trimmed V and J ends, which lost 5 bases and 2 bases, there was a span of 11 bases. CDR3 in amino acids: CSAETSHTDTQYF. As DNA, the CDR3 is TGCAGTGCTGAGACTAGTCACACAGATACGCAGTATTTT.

This chain connects TRBV7-2 to TRBJ2-3; a weak D match, TRBD2 (6 bases). There are 15 residues in the CDR3. Trimming pared 2 bases from V and 5 bases from J, leaving 14 bases between. Germline V gene sequence: CDR1 SGHTA, CDR2 FQGNSA. CDR3 residues: CASSLSAGFRDTQYF. The CDR3 DNA follows: TGTGCCAGCAGCTTATCGGCGGGGTTCCGAGATACGCAGTATTTT.

This sequence joins TRBV20-1 and TRBJ2-5, with 9 nucleotides matching TRBD2. CDR1 is DFQATT and CDR2 is SNEGSKA in the germline V gene (reference sequence). CDR3 length: 17 residues. Trimming removed 0 bases from V and 0 bases from J; junction bases left unmatched: 8. CDR3 in amino acids: CSARDVGSGRHQETQYF. CDR3 coding DNA: TGCAGTGCTAGAGACGTAGGGAGCGGGAGGCACCAAGAGACCCAGTACTTC.

CDR3 in amino acids: CASSSRTDRVRADTQYF. The CDR3 coding sequence is TGTGCCAGCAGCTCCAGGACCGACAGGGTTAGGGCAGATACGCAGTATTTT. V usage is TRBV11-2 and J usage is TRBJ2-3, with 7 bases fitting TRBD1. Trimming cost V 4 bases and J 4 bases; bases outside gene matches: 14. The length of the CDR3 is 17 residues. Germline loops: CDR1 SGHAT, CDR2 FQNNGV.

The chain couples TRBV9 to TRBJ2-1; D not certain. This CDR3 spans 16 amino acids. Germline CDR1 SGDLS, CDR2 YYNGEE. V lost 4 bases to trimming and J lost 6 bases, with 20 bases between them. The CDR3 protein is CASSPHPDAQSNEQFF. The CDR3 nucleotides are TGTGCCAGCAGCCCTCACCCGGACGCTCAGAGCAATGAGCAGTTCTTC.

This clonotype was seen more than once but under ten times. V is TRBV12-3 or TRBV12-4 and J is TRBJ2-3, with a tentative D call TRBD1 (5 bases). With 2 bases removed from V and 13 bases from J, the gap between germline ends came to 10 bases. CDR3 size: 11 residues. This CDR3 reads CASSLIRGKYF. In DNA form, the CDR3 reads TGTGCCAGCAGTTTAATTAGGGGAAAGTATTTT.

The rearrangement links TRBV15 to TRBJ2-3, with D perhaps matching TRBD2 (6 bases). V was shortened by 2 bases and J by 2 bases, with 17 bases between the two germline ends. CDR1 LNHNV and CDR2 YYDKDF come from the germline V gene (reference sequence). The CDR3 consists of 17 residues. The CDR3 nucleotides read TGTGCCACCAGCAGATTCCGGGACTCAAAATACACAGATACGCAGTATTTT. It is translated as CATSRFRDSKYTDTQYF.

This chain uses TRBV6-5 with TRBJ1-2; perhaps TRBD1 as D (6 bases). With 8 bases removed from V and 5 bases from J, the gap between germline ends came to 12 bases. This CDR3 has 12 residues. Germline assignment: CDR1 MNHEY and CDR2 SVGAGI. The CDR3 loop is CASHLRGYGYTF. The CDR3 coding sequence is TGTGCCAGCCATCTCAGGGGTTATGGCTACACCTTC.

The V call is TRBV12-3 or TRBV12-4, the J call TRBJ2-4, with TRBD2 matching over 8 bases. The J call is in doubt because the DNA end fits TRBJ2-7 better. The CDR3 consists of 12 residues. The CDR3 reads CASTGRADEQYF. The DNA for the CDR3 is TGTGCCAGCACCGGGAGGGCGGACGAGCAGTACTTC.

This clonotype has just a few counts. The chain couples TRBV29-1 to TRBJ2-1; 7 nucleotides align to TRBD1. J gave up 7 bases and V 6 bases, and 9 bases lay outside the gene matches. The CDR3 runs to 13 residues. Germline loops: CDR1 SQVTM, CDR2 ANQGSEA. As DNA, the CDR3 is TGCAGCGTCAAGATACAGGGGCTTAATGAGCAGTTCTTC. Amino acid sequence: CSVKIQGLNEQFF.

This clonotype turned up a few times. The genes are TRBV25-1 and TRBJ1-5; D possibly corresponds to TRBD1 (5 bases). Germline V gene sequence: CDR1 MGHDK, CDR2 SYGVNS. V shed 6 bases and J shed 7 bases, with 19 bases lying between them. This CDR3 has 15 amino acids. The CDR3 protein is CASSSGDFPSQPQHF. The DNA of the CDR3 is TGTGCCAGCAGCAGCGGGGACTTCCCCAGCCAGCCCCAGCATTTT.

V gene TRBV20-1 combines with J gene TRBJ1-1; possibly TRBD1 for D (5 bases). Deletions cut 3 bases from V and 11 bases from J, with 10 bases between. The CDR3 has 10 amino acids. The germline V gene has CDR1 DFQATT and CDR2 SNEGSKA (reference sequence). In nucleotides, the CDR3 is TGCAGTGCTAGTGGGGGGACCGCTTTCTTT. Translation: CSASGGTAFF.

A note on this clonotype: A junction end diverges from the germline sequence, so it may reflect a read error. J is TRBJ2-6 and V is TRBV7-9, with 9 nucleotides matching TRBD1. This CDR3 spans 18 amino acids. CDR1 and CDR2 from the germline V gene are SEHNR and FQNEAQ (reference sequence). The CDR3 spells CASSSYGTGSSGANVRTF. Written as DNA, the CDR3 is TGTGCCAGCAGCTCATACGGGACAGGGAGCTCTGGGGCCAACGTCCGGACTTTC.

The chain links TRBV7-9 to TRBJ2-7; no firm D call. Germline V CDR1 and CDR2: SEHNR, FQNEAQ (reference sequence). The CDR3 sequence is 16 residues long. V was shortened by 5 bases and J by 2 bases, with 19 bases between the two germline ends. Written as DNA, the CDR3 is TGTGCCAGCAGCCCGTTGGCCGCCAATAGACCCTACGAGCAGTACTTC. It codes for CASSPLAANRPYEQYF.